This T cell receptor (beta chain) was captured in a study of response to subunit inactivated influenza vaccine. The CDR3 extends over 15 amino acids. Germline V lookup: CDR1 MNHNS, CDR2 SASEGT. TCRdb independently ran MiXCR on the RT-PCR reads; one entry per CDR3 protein. The sample comprises 500,000 to 550,000 distinct CDR3 sequences, approximately 20% of which are singletons, and around 2.8% rests with the top ten. Details on this clonotype: One junction end disagrees with the germline gene, perhaps due to a read error.

The data were also submitted as part of a second study, on T cells expressing NK-cell markers. That report adds: TCR beta libraries carry UMIs added by 5'RACE template switching.

This material consisted of CD4+ T cells sorted from PBMCs, taken less than 13 days after vaccination. The rearrangement links TRBV6-1 to TRBJ1-1, with D maybe TRBD1 (6 bases). This TCR was sampled from a man aged 50 or older who received an inactivated influenza vaccine. Here the CDR3 reads CASKSSGQGNAEAFF. The CDR3 coding sequence is TGTGCCAGCAAGTCCTCGGGGCAGGGGAACGCTGAAGCTTTCTTT.